The rows below give T cell receptor beta chains drawn from one sample of a study of blood T cell repertoires in COVID-19. Some clones are missing from TCRdb's copy, which holds only in-frame ones; the method was immunoSEQ multiplex PCR. The table includes roughly 400,000 clones, around 87% detected once. Sequencing was done on a sample of peripheral blood. The receptors were gathered from an older woman with COVID-19, enrolled during active disease. Each CDR3 is given with its conserved first and last residue. Fields, in order: V gene, clone size, J gene, D gene, CDR3 DNA, CDR3 protein. D genes are given only for firm matches. Not every row has a clone size; where given, it reads once, few, many or a size class.

V: TRBV28
size: -
J: TRBJ2-2
D: -
DNA: TGTGCCAGCAGTTTGCGGCGGAACTCCGGGGAGCTGTTTTTT
CDR3: CASSLRRNSGELFF

V: TRBV4-2
size: -
J: TRBJ2-6
D: -
DNA: TGTGCCAGCAGCCAGGGGGGGCTCGGGGCCAACGTCCTGACTTTC
CDR3: CASSQGGLGANVLTF

V: TRBV28
size: -
J: TRBJ2-7
D: TRBD1
DNA: TGTGCCAGCAGCCTGGGACAGGGGGCCTACGAGCAGTACTTC
CDR3: CASSLGQGAYEQYF

V: TRBV4-1
size: -
J: TRBJ2-1
D: TRBD1
DNA: TGCGCCAGCAGCCAAGGGGACAGGGTTTACAATGAGCAGTTCTTC
CDR3: CASSQGDRVYNEQFF

V: TRBV10-2
size: few
J: TRBJ2-7
D: TRBD2
DNA: TGCGCCAGCAGGCCAGAGCGGGGGCTGTACGAGCAGTACTTC
CDR3: CASRPERGLYEQYF

V: TRBV7-2
size: -
J: TRBJ1-5
D: TRBD1
DNA: TGTGCCAGCAGCAGGACAGGGTCCAATCAGCCCCAGCATTTT
CDR3: CASSRTGSNQPQHF

V: TRBV2
size: -
J: TRBJ1-2
D: -
DNA: TGTGCCAGCAGTGAAATTATTAACTATGGCTACACCTTC
CDR3: CASSEIINYGYTF

V: TRBV6-5
size: -
J: TRBJ2-7
D: TRBD2
DNA: TGTGCCAGCAGAGAGCGGGGGGACCTCACCTACGAGCAGTACTTC
CDR3: CASRERGDLTYEQYF

V: TRBV18
size: -
J: TRBJ2-1
D: -
DNA: TGTGCCAGCTCATTCGGGACATCGTACAATGAGCAGTTCTTC
CDR3: CASSFGTSYNEQFF

V: TRBV19
size: once
J: TRBJ1-1
D: -
DNA: TGTGCCAGTAGTATGAAGGGAGGGCTTAACACTGAAGCTTTCTTT
CDR3: CASSMKGGLNTEAFF